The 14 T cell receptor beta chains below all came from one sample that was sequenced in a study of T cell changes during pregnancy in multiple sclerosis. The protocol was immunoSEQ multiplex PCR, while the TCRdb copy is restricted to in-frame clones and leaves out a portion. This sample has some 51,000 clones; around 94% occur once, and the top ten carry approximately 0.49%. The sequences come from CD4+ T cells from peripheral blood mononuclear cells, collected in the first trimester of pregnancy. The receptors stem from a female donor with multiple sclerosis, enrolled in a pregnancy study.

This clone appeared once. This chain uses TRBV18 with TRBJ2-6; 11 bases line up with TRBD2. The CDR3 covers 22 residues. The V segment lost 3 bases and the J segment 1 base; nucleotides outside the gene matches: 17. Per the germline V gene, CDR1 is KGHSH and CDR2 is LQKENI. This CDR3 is CASSPRREASGGLKSGANVLTF. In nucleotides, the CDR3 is TGTGCCAGCTCACCCCGGAGGGAGGCTAGCGGGGGGCTGAAGTCTGGGGCCAACGTCCTGACTTTC.

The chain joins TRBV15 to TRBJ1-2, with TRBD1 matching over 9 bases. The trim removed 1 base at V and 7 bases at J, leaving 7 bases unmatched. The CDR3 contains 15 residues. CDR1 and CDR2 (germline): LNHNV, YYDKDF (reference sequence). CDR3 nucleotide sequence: TGTGCCACCAGCAGAGGGTCACAGGGGGCCTTTGGCTACACCTTC. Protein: CATSRGSQGAFGYTF.

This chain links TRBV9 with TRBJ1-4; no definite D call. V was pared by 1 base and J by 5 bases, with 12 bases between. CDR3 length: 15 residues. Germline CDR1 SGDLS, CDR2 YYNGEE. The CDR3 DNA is TGTGCCAGCAGCGTAAACACAGCCCCGAATGAAAAACTGTTTTTT. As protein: CASSVNTAPNEKLFF. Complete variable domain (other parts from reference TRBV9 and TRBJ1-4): DSGVTQTPKHLITATGQRVTLRCSPRSGDLSVYWYQQSLDQGLQFLIQYYNGEERAKGNILERFSAQQFPDLHSELNLSSLELGDSALYFCASSVNTAPNEKLFFGSGTQLSVL.

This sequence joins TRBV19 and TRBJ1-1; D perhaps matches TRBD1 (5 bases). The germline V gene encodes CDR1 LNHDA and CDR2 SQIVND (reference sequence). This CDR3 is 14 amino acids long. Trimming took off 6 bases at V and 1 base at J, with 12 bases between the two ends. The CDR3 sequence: CASRPRGTNTEAFF. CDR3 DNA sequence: TGTGCCAGTAGGCCCCGGGGGACGAACACTGAAGCTTTCTTT. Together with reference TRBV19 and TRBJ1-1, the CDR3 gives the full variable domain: DGGITQSPKYLFRKEGQNVTLSCEQNLNHDAMYWYRQDPGQGLRLIYYSQIVNDFQKGDIAEGYSVSREKKESFPLTVTSAQKNPTAFYLCASRPRGTNTEAFFGQGTRLTVV.

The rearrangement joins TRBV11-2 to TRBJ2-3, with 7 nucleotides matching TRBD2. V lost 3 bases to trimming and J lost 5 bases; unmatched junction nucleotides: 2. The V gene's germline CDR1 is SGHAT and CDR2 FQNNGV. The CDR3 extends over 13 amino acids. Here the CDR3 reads CASSFRGEDTQYF. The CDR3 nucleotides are TGTGCCAGCAGCTTTCGGGGGGAAGATACGCAGTATTTT. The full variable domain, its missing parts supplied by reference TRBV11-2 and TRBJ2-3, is EAGVAQSPRYKIIEKRQSVAFWCNPISGHATLYWYQQILGQGPKLLIQFQNNGVVDDSQLPKDRFSAERLKGVDSTLKIQPAKLEDSAVYLCASSFRGEDTQYFGPGTRLTVL.

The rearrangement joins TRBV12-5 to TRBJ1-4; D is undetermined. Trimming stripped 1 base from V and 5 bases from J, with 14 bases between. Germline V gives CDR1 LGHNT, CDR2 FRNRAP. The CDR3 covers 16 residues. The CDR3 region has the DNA TGTGCTAGTGGTTTGGGATACAGAGAAGAAAATGAAAAACTGTTTTTT. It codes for CASGLGYREENEKLFF.

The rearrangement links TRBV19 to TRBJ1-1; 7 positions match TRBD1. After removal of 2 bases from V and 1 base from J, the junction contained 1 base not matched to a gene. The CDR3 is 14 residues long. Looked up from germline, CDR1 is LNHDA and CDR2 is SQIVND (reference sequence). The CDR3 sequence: CASSIRTGNTEAFF. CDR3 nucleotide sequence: TGTGCCAGTAGTATAAGGACAGGGAACACTGAAGCTTTCTTT. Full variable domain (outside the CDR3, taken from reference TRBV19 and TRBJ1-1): DGGITQSPKYLFRKEGQNVTLSCEQNLNHDAMYWYRQDPGQGLRLIYYSQIVNDFQKGDIAEGYSVSREKKESFPLTVTSAQKNPTAFYLCASSIRTGNTEAFFGQGTRLTVV.

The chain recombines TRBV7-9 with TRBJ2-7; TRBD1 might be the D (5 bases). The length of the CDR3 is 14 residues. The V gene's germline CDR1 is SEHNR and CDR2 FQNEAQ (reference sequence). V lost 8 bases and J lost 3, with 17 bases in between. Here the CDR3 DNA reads TGTGCCAGCCACACCTGGGGCAGGGACTACGAGCAGTACTTC. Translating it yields CASHTWGRDYEQYF.

The CDR3: CAISEGTGQNQPQHF. In DNA, the CDR3 is TGTGCCATCAGTGAGGGGACAGGGCAGAATCAGCCCCAGCATTTT. The rearrangement joins TRBV10-3 to TRBJ1-5, with 9 bases that match TRBD1. CDR3 length: 15 amino acids. J gave up 4 bases and V 2 bases, and 3 bases lay outside the gene matches. CDR1 is ENHRY, CDR2 SYGVKD, per germline.

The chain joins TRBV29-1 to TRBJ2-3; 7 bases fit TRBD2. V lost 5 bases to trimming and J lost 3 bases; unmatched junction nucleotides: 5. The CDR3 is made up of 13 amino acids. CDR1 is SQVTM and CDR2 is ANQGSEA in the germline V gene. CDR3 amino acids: CSVLVAGTDTQYF. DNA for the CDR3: TGCAGCGTTTTAGTAGCGGGTACAGATACGCAGTATTTT.

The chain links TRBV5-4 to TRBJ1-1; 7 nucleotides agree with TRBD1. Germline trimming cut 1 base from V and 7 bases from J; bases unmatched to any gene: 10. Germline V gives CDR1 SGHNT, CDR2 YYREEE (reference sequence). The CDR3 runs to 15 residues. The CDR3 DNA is TGTGCCAGCAGCTTGACTGGCAGGGGGATTGTTGAAGCTTTCTTT. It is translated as CASSLTGRGIVEAFF.

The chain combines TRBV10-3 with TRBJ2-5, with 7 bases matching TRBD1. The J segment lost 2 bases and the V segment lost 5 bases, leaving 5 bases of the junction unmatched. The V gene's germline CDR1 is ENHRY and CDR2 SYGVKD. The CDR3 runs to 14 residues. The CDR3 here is CAISKGQIQETQYF. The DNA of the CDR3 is TGTGCCATCAGTAAGGGACAGATACAAGAGACCCAGTACTTC.

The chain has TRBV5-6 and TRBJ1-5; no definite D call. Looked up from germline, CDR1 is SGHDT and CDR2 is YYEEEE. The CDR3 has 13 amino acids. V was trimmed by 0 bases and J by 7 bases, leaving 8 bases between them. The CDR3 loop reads CASSLAGDQPQHF. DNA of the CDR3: TGTGCCAGCAGCTTGGCGGGTGACCAGCCCCAGCATTTT.

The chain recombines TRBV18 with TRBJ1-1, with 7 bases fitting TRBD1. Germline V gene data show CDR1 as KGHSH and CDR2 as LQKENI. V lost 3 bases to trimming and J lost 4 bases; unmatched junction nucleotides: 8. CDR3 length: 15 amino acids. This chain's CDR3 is CASSPGQPMSTEAFF. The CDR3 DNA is TGTGCCAGCTCACCGGGACAGCCTATGAGCACTGAAGCTTTCTTT.